This is a list of T cell receptor beta chains from one sample in a study of tumor-infiltrating lymphocytes in primary liver carcinoma. TCRdb re-derived calls from the multiplex PCR reads in MiXCR, one entry per CDR3 protein. The sample lists 310,000 or so distinct CDR3 sequences, roughly 61% occurring once. Input material: peripheral blood. The source of these receptors is a man in his forties with primary liver carcinoma and hepatitis B virus infection. CDR3s include the opening cysteine and the closing phenylalanine or tryptophan. The order of the fields is J gene, D gene, V gene, clone size, CDR3 DNA, CDR3 protein. D genes are given only for firm matches. Clone size, where shown, is once, few, many, or a class for clones that have expanded.

j_call: TRBJ2-2
d_call: NA
v_call: TRBV11-2
clone_size: NA
cdr3_nt: TGTGCCAGCAGCGATAGACAGAATTGGCGGTCCGGGGAGTTGTTTTTT
cdr3_aa: CASSDRQNWRSGELFF

j_call: TRBJ2-5
d_call: NA
v_call: TRBV6-6
clone_size: NA
cdr3_nt: TGTGCCAGCAGTTACTGGACGGGGGAGACCCAGAACTTC
cdr3_aa: CASSYWTGETQNF

j_call: TRBJ2-7
d_call: TRBD2
v_call: TRBV11-2
clone_size: many
cdr3_nt: TGTGCCAGCAGCTTAGATCTGACTAGCGGGAGGGGCGAGCAGTACTTC
cdr3_aa: CASSLDLTSGRGEQYF

j_call: TRBJ2-1
d_call: TRBD2
v_call: TRBV6-1
clone_size: NA
cdr3_nt: TGTCCCAGCAGTGAAGCGACTAGCGGATCCTACAATGAGCAGTTCTTC
cdr3_aa: CPSSEATSGSYNEQFF

j_call: TRBJ2-7
d_call: TRBD1
v_call: TRBV11-2
clone_size: many
cdr3_nt: TGTGCCAGCAGGCCAGGGGGATACGAGCAGTACTTC
cdr3_aa: CASRPGGYEQYF

j_call: TRBJ1-5
d_call: NA
v_call: TRBV6-5
clone_size: many
cdr3_nt: TGTGCCAGCAGTCCAGCCGCCGGTAATTTGGCCCAGCATTTT
cdr3_aa: CASSPAAGNLAQHF

j_call: TRBJ2-3
d_call: TRBD2
v_call: TRBV30
clone_size: NA
cdr3_nt: TGTGTCTGGAGCCCGCCGGGACTAGCAACAGATACGCAGTATTTT
cdr3_aa: CVWSPPGLATDTQYF

j_call: TRBJ1-2
d_call: NA
v_call: TRBV12-3/TRBV12-4
clone_size: once
cdr3_nt: TGTGCCTGCAGCCTGACTGGGGCTGGCTACACCTTC
cdr3_aa: CACSLTGAGYTF

j_call: TRBJ2-7
d_call: NA
v_call: TRBV11-1
clone_size: many
cdr3_nt: TGTGCCAGCAGCTTCACTCAGGGTCCCTACGAGCAGTACTTC
cdr3_aa: CASSFTQGPYEQYF

j_call: TRBJ2-7
d_call: NA
v_call: TRBV5-1
clone_size: NA
cdr3_nt: TGCACCAGCAGCTTGGTTAGCCGAGGCGAGCAGTACTTC
cdr3_aa: CTSSLVSRGEQYF

j_call: TRBJ2-1
d_call: TRBD2
v_call: TRBV11-1
clone_size: NA
cdr3_nt: TGTGCCAGCAGCCGAAGCGGGGGCAATGAGCAGTTCTTC
cdr3_aa: CASSRSGGNEQFF

j_call: TRBJ2-5
d_call: NA
v_call: TRBV29-1
clone_size: NA
cdr3_nt: TGCAGCGTTGACAGGGGCTTCCAAGAGATCCAGTACTTC
cdr3_aa: CSVDRGFQEIQYF

j_call: TRBJ2-7
d_call: TRBD2
v_call: TRBV11-2
clone_size: NA
cdr3_nt: TGTGCCAGCAGCTTAAATCCTAGCGGGAGTACCTACGATCAGTGCTTC
cdr3_aa: CASSLNPSGSTYDQCF

j_call: TRBJ1-4
d_call: NA
v_call: TRBV6-1
clone_size: once
cdr3_nt: TGTGCCAGCAGTGCCCGGGATGCCGCAAATGAAAAACTGTTTTTT
cdr3_aa: CASSARDAANEKLFF

j_call: TRBJ2-1
d_call: TRBD2
v_call: TRBV11-2
clone_size: NA
cdr3_nt: TGTGCCAGCCCCCAGCGGGAGGGATTGGGTGAGCAGTTCTTC
cdr3_aa: CASPQREGLGEQFF

j_call: TRBJ1-6
d_call: NA
v_call: TRBV28
clone_size: NA
cdr3_nt: TGTGCCAGCAGTCCCCCACTAGCTGGATGGGATTCACCCCTCCACTTT
cdr3_aa: CASSPPLAGWDSPLHF

j_call: TRBJ2-7
d_call: NA
v_call: TRBV11-3
clone_size: many
cdr3_nt: TGTGCCAGCAGCGCTGGACTAGCAGATTCCACAGGGGCCTACGAGCAGTACTTC
cdr3_aa: CASSAGLADSTGAYEQYF

j_call: TRBJ2-2
d_call: NA
v_call: TRBV6-2/TRBV6-3
clone_size: NA
cdr3_nt: TGTGCCAGCGGTTACGCACTAGTGGGAGCCGGGGAGCTGTTTTTT
cdr3_aa: CASGYALVGAGELFF

j_call: TRBJ1-1
d_call: TRBD1
v_call: TRBV11-2
clone_size: NA
cdr3_nt: TGTGCCAGCAGCACATCCAGGGGGTTGGTGGACATTGAAGCTTTCTTT
cdr3_aa: CASSTSRGLVDIEAFF

j_call: TRBJ1-2
d_call: TRBD1
v_call: TRBV7-8
clone_size: NA
cdr3_nt: TGTGCCAACAGCCCTAGGGACAGTGGGCTTTTAGGCTACACCTTC
cdr3_aa: CANSPRDSGLLGYTF

j_call: TRBJ1-1
d_call: NA
v_call: TRBV4-3
clone_size: NA
cdr3_nt: TGCGCCAACAGCCCAGATACGGGCCGTCAAGCTTTCTTT
cdr3_aa: CANSPDTGRQAFF

j_call: TRBJ1-2
d_call: NA
v_call: TRBV11-2
clone_size: NA
cdr3_nt: TGTGCCAGCAGCACTTCCCGTTCCGATGGCTACACCTTC
cdr3_aa: CASSTSRSDGYTF

j_call: TRBJ2-7
d_call: NA
v_call: TRBV12-3/TRBV12-4
clone_size: NA
cdr3_nt: TGTGCCAGCAGTTTAGGGCAAGCCTTCGGCTACGAGCAGTACTTC
cdr3_aa: CASSLGQAFGYEQYF

j_call: TRBJ2-4
d_call: TRBD1
v_call: TRBV4-3
clone_size: many
cdr3_nt: TGCGCCAGCAGCCAAGATTTACAGGGGGCATGGGCCAAAAACATTCAGTACTTC
cdr3_aa: CASSQDLQGAWAKNIQYF

j_call: TRBJ2-2
d_call: TRBD2
v_call: TRBV6-5
clone_size: few
cdr3_nt: TGTGCCAGCACAAGCGGGGTTAACACCGGGGAGCTGTTTTTT
cdr3_aa: CASTSGVNTGELFF

j_call: TRBJ2-3
d_call: TRBD2
v_call: TRBV6-5
clone_size: many
cdr3_nt: TGTGCCAGCAGAAATCTTCGGACTAGCGAAAGCACAGATACGCAGTATTTT
cdr3_aa: CASRNLRTSESTDTQYF

j_call: TRBJ1-1
d_call: NA
v_call: TRBV7-8
clone_size: few
cdr3_nt: TGTGCCAGCAGCTTAGGGGACGTGAGGATGAACACTGAAGCTTTCTTT
cdr3_aa: CASSLGDVRMNTEAFF

j_call: TRBJ2-3
d_call: NA
v_call: TRBV6-6
clone_size: many
cdr3_nt: TGTGCCAGCAGTTACTTAGTAGGAGATACGCAGTATTTT
cdr3_aa: CASSYLVGDTQYF